One and the same sample provided the 13 T cell receptor beta chains below, sequenced in a study of blood T cell repertoires in COVID-19 (dated by TCRdb to the early 2020s). Receptors were amplified or captured by the immunoSEQ multiplex PCR assay. TCRdb re-hosts the immuneACCESS table, in-frame sequences only. Its copies lack some clones; in the studies checked, an unresolved V gene accounts for under half of them, and the cause for the rest is not known. This sample lists about 52,000 clones; under 85% were detected once. The top ten clonotypes cover over 6% of the sample. The sequenced sample consisted of peripheral blood. These receptors all come from a man between 65 and 85 years old with active COVID-19.

The chain uses TRBV6-2 or TRBV6-3 and TRBJ1-6; 9 bases match TRBD1. V trimming: 6 bases; J trimming: 7 bases; junction bases outside the gene matches: 4. The germline V gene has CDR1 MNHEY and CDR2 SVGEGT. This CDR3 region has 14 residues. CDR3 loop: CASSSGTGNSPLHF. The CDR3 DNA is TGTGCCAGCAGCTCCGGGACAGGGAATTCACCCCTCCACTTT.

The chain couples TRBV11-3 to TRBJ2-1; 11 nucleotides align to TRBD1. Germline loops: CDR1 SGHNT, CDR2 YENEEA. This CDR3 is 15 amino acids long. V was pared by 4 bases and J by 8 bases, with 7 bases of the junction left unmatched. The CDR3 nucleotides read TGTGCCAGCAGCTCCGGGACAGGGGGTTTGCATGAGCAGTTCTTC. Amino acid sequence: CASSSGTGGLHEQFF.

The rearrangement links TRBV7-2 to TRBJ1-2; D possibly corresponds to TRBD1 (5 bases). Trimming pared 4 bases from V and 7 bases from J, leaving 28 bases between. CDR3 length equals 18 residues. Germline V gives CDR1 SGHTA, CDR2 FQGNSA. The CDR3 here is CASSSSRTPGRARGGYTF. CDR3 sequence (DNA): TGTGCCAGCAGCTCAAGTAGGACCCCAGGGAGGGCGAGGGGTGGCTACACCTTC.

V usage is TRBV2 and J usage is TRBJ1-2; 8 positions match TRBD1. V shed 6 bases, J shed 5 bases, and the junction held 8 bases outside the gene matches. The CDR3 has 14 residues. CDR1 and CDR2 from the germline V gene are SNHLY and FYNNEI. CDR3 nucleotide sequence: TGTGCCAGCAGAGTCGACAGGGGTTTTTATGGCTACACCTTC. Its protein is CASRVDRGFYGYTF.

The J gene is TRBJ1-2, the V gene TRBV5-6; 8 positions match TRBD1. Per the germline V gene, CDR1 is SGHDT and CDR2 is YYEEEE. The CDR3 sequence is 16 residues long. V lost 1 base, J lost 2 bases, and 7 bases stayed unmatched. CDR3 protein: CASSLPGGQANYGYTF. CDR3 bases: TGTGCCAGCAGCTTGCCCGGGGGACAGGCGAACTATGGCTACACCTTC. The full variable domain, completed using reference TRBV5-6 and TRBJ1-2, is DAGVTQSPTHLIKTRGQQVTLRCSPKSGHDTVSWYQQALGQGPQFIFQYYEEEERQRGNFPDRFSGHQFPNYSSELNVNALLLGDSALYLCASSLPGGQANYGYTFGSGTRLTVV.

The chain uses TRBV9 and TRBJ2-7; D perhaps matches TRBD2 (6 bases). In germline, CDR1 is SGDLS, CDR2 YYNGEE. Trimming cost V 6 bases and J 1 base, with 14 bases left between them. The CDR3 is 14 residues long. The CDR3 DNA follows: TGTGCCAGCACCCCGGAGCTAGCGTCCTACGAGCAGTACTTC. Encoded protein: CASTPELASYEQYF. Full variable domain (missing parts from reference TRBV9 and TRBJ2-7): DSGVTQTPKHLITATGQRVTLRCSPRSGDLSVYWYQQSLDQGLQFLIQYYNGEERAKGNILERFSAQQFPDLHSELNLSSLELGDSALYFCASTPELASYEQYFGPGTRLTVT.

The gene calls are TRBV5-6 and TRBJ2-5, with 9 bases lining up with TRBD2. Per the germline V gene, CDR1 is SGHDT and CDR2 is YYEEEE. The CDR3 consists of 16 residues. Losses at the gene ends were 5 bases for V and 1 base for J; bases not matched to a gene: 9. CDR3 amino acids: CASSAVVRGGQETQYF. CDR3 sequence (DNA): TGTGCCAGCAGTGCCGTGGTGCGGGGGGGCCAAGAGACCCAGTACTTC.

The sample holds a few counts of this clone. The chain employs TRBV6-6 and TRBJ1-5, with D perhaps TRBD1 (6 bases). The CDR3 totals 12 residues. Trimming stripped 10 bases from V and 5 bases from J, with 12 bases between. Germline V lookup: CDR1 MNHNY, CDR2 SVGAGI (reference sequence). The CDR3 DNA follows: TGTGCCACAGGACAGCCAGATCAGCCCCAGCATTTT. Its translation: CATGQPDQPQHF.

V is TRBV15 and J is TRBJ2-6; weak D call: TRBD2 (5 bases). Per germline, CDR1 LNHNV and CDR2 YYDKDF (reference sequence). This CDR3 comprises 13 residues. The V gene lost 5 bases and the J gene lost 4 bases, with 6 bases spanning the gap. CDR3 coding DNA: TGTGCCACCAGCCCGGGGGGGGCCAACGTCCTGACTTTC. It yields the protein CATSPGGANVLTF.

The J gene is TRBJ2-7, the V gene TRBV6-5; D might be TRBD1 (6 bases). Deletions cut 3 bases from V and 2 bases from J, with 11 bases between. The germline V gene encodes CDR1 MNHEY and CDR2 SVGAGI. This CDR3 region has 14 residues. The CDR3 coding sequence is TGTGCCAGCAGTTATGAACAGGGCCCCTACGAGCAGTACTTC. Translating it yields CASSYEQGPYEQYF.

The chain is built from TRBV9 and TRBJ2-1, with D possibly TRBD1 on 5 matching bases. This CDR3 spans 16 amino acids. Trimming took off 4 bases at V and 0 bases at J, with 14 bases between the two ends. Germline loops: CDR1 SGDLS, CDR2 YYNGEE. In DNA form, the CDR3 reads TGTGCCAGCAGCTCGCCGGACACGAGCTCCTACAATGAGCAGTTCTTC. Translating gives CASSSPDTSSYNEQFF.

This clone was seen once. The chain has TRBV5-1 and TRBJ2-7; 7 bases agree with TRBD1. The CDR3 extends over 15 amino acids. The V segment lost 4 bases and the J segment 0 bases; nucleotides outside the gene matches: 7. Germline CDR1 SGHRS, CDR2 YFSETQ. Here the CDR3 DNA reads TGCGCCAGCAGCAGGGGACAGTCGACCTCCTACGAGCAGTACTTC. The encoded protein is CASSRGQSTSYEQYF.

The rearrangement links TRBV14 to TRBJ1-6; D remains unclear. This CDR3 is 14 amino acids long. CDR1 is SGHDN and CDR2 is FVKESK in the germline V gene. V was shortened by 4 bases and J by 10 bases, with 14 bases between the two germline ends. The CDR3 DNA sequence: TGTGCCAGCAGCCCGTACGGGGTCAGGTCACCCCTCCACTTT. Its protein is CASSPYGVRSPLHF.